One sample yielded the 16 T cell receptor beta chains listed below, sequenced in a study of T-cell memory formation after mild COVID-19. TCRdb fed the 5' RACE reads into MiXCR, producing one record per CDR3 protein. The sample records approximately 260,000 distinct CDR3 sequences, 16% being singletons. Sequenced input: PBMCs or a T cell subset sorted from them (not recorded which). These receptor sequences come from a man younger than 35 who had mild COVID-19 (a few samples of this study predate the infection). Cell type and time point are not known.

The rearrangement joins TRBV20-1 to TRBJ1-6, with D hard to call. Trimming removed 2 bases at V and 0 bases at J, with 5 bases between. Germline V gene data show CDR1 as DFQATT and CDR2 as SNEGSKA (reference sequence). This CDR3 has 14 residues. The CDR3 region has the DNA TGCAGTGCTAGAAGCTTCTCCTATAATTCACCCCTCCACTTT. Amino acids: CSARSFSYNSPLHF.

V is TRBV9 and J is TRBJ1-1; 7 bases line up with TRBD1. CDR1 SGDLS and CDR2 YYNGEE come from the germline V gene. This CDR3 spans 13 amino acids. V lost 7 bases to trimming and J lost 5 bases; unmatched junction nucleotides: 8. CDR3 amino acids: CASSVGGYTEAFF. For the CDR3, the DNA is TGTGCCAGCTCCGTAGGGGGCTATACTGAAGCTTTCTTT.

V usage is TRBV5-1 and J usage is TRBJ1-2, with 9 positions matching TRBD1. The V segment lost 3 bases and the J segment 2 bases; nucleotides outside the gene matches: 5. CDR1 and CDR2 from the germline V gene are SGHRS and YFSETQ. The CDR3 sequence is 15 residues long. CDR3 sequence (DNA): TGCGCCAGCAGCTGGTCGGGACAGGGAAACTATGGCTACACCTTC. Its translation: CASSWSGQGNYGYTF.

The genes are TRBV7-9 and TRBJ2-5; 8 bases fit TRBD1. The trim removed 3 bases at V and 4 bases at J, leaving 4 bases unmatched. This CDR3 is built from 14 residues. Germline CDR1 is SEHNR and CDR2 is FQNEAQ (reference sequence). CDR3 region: CASSFRTGRETQYF. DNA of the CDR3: TGTGCCAGCAGCTTCCGGACAGGGAGAGAGACCCAGTACTTC.

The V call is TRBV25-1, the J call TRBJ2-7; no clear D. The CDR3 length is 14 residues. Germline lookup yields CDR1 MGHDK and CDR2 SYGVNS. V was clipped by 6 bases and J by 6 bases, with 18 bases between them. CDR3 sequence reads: CASSPVIGSSEQYF. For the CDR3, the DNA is TGTGCCAGCAGCCCCGTGATAGGGTCCAGCGAGCAGTACTTC.

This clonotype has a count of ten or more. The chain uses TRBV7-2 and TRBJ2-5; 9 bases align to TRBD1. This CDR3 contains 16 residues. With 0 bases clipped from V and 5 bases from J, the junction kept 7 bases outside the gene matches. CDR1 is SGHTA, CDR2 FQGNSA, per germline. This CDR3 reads CASSLAGTGYRETQYF. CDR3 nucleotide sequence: TGTGCCAGCAGCTTAGCGGGGACAGGGTATAGGGAGACCCAGTACTTC.

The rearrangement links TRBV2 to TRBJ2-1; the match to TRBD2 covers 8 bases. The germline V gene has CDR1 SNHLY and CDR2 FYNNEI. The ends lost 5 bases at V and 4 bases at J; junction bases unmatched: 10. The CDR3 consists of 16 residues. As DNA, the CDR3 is TGTGCCAGCAGTTTAACCCTGGTAGCGGGGTACAATGAGCAGTTCTTC. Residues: CASSLTLVAGYNEQFF. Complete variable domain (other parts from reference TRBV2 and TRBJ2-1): EPEVTQTPSHQVTQMGQEVILRCVPISNHLYFYWYRQILGQKVEFLVSFYNNEISEKSEIFDDQFSVERPDGSNFTLKIRSTKLEDSAMYFCASSLTLVAGYNEQFFGPGTRLTVL.

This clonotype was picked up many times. The CDR3 here is CASSVELGTKQFF. Here the CDR3 DNA reads TGTGCCAGCAGCGTAGAGTTAGGCACGAAGCAGTTCTTC. The J gene is TRBJ2-1, the V gene TRBV9; unclear D gene. Germline CDR1 is SGDLS and CDR2 is YYNGEE. This CDR3 has 13 residues. With 0 bases removed from V and 11 bases from J, the gap between germline ends came to 12 bases.

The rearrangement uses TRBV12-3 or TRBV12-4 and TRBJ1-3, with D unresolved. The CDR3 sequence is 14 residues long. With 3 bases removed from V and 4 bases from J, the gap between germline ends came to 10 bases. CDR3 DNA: TGTGCCAGCAGTTTCCGTGGGGTCGGAAACACCATATATTTT. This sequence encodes CASSFRGVGNTIYF.

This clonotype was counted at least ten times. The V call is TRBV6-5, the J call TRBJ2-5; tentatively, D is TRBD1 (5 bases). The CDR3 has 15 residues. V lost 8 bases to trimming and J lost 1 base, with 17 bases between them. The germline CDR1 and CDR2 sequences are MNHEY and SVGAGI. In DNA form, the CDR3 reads TGTGCCAGCGCCCCCGTAGACAGTTCCCAAGAGACCCAGTACTTC. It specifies CASAPVDSSQETQYF.

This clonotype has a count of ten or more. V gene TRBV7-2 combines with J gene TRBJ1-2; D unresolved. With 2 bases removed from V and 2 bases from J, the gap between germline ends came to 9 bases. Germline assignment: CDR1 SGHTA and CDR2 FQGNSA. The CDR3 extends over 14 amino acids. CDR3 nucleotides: TGTGCCAGCAGCTTATCAGGACTAAACTATGGCTACACCTTC. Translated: CASSLSGLNYGYTF.

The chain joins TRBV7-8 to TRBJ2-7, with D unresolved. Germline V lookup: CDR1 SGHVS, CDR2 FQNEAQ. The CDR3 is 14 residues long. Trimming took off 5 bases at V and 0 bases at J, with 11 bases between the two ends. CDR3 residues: CASSPLRYSYEQYF. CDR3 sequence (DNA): TGTGCCAGCAGCCCCTTACGTTACTCCTACGAGCAGTACTTC.

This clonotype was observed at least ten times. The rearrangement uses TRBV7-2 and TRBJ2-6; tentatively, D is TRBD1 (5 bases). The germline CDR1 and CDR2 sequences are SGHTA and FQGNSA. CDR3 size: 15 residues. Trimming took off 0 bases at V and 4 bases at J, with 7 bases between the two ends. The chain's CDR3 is CASSLAGAGANVLTF. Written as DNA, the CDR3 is TGTGCCAGCAGCTTAGCAGGGGCCGGGGCCAACGTCCTGACTTTC.

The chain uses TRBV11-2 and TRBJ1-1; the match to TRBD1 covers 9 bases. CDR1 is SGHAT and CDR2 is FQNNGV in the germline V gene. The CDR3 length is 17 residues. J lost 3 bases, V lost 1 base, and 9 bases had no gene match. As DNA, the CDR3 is TGTGCCAGCAGCTTAGGACAGGGGGAGGCGGTGTACACTGAAGCTTTCTTT. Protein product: CASSLGQGEAVYTEAFF.

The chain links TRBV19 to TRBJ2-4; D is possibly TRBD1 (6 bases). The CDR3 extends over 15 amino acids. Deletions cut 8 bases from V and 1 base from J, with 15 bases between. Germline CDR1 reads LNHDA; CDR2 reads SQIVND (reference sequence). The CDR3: CASGTAGVAKNIQYF. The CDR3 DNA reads TGTGCCAGTGGTACAGCAGGGGTGGCCAAAAACATTCAGTACTTC.

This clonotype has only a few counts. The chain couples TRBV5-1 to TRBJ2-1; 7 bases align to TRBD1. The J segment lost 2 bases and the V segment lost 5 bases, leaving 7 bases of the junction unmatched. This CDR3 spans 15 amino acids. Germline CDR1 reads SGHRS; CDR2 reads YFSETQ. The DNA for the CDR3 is TGCGCCAGCAGGCCTGTCGGACAGGCCTACAATGAGCAGTTCTTC. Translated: CASRPVGQAYNEQFF.